A selection of T cell receptor beta chains follows, all from one sample in a study of T cell repertoires in cytomegalovirus infection. TCRdb re-called the reads through MiXCR, storing one row per CDR3 protein. The sample shows some 940,000 distinct CDR3 sequences, around 32% of them seen only once. Their antigens are not known. Source: cultured CD8+ T cells from PBMCs, taken from culture after CMV antigen stimulation. These receptors were collected from a human donor in good health (CMV status not recorded). Some clones in this sample may be carry-over from other donors' samples. The CDR3 runs from the conserved cysteine through the conserved F or W. A D gene is named only where the DNA matches it firmly. Clone size is not always given. Where it is, it says once, few, many or a class for expanded clones.

>-|TRBV6-2/TRBV6-3|TRBD2|TRBJ2-7
TGTGCCAGCAGTTACTCGATTGTAATAGCGGGTAACTCCTACGAGCAGTACTTC
CASSYSIVIAGNSYEQYF
>-|TRBV6-2/TRBV6-3|-|TRBJ1-5
TGTGCCAGCAGTTACGCAGATAATCAGCCCCAGCATTTT
CASSYADNQPQHF
>few|TRBV19|-|TRBJ2-5
TGTGCCACCAGGACAGAATACCAAGAGACCCAGTACTTC
CATRTEYQETQYF
>few|TRBV7-9|TRBD1|TRBJ1-5
TGTGCCAGCAGCTTAGGGGTGACAGGGTATCAGCCCCAGCATTTT
CASSLGVTGYQPQHF
>many|TRBV7-8|TRBD1|TRBJ2-3
TGTGCCAGCAGCATACAGGGGACCACAGATACGCAGTATTTT
CASSIQGTTDTQYF
>many|TRBV11-2|-|TRBJ1-4
TGTGCCAGCAGCTTATATCCGGACCGCTATGAAAAACTGTTTTTT
CASSLYPDRYEKLFF
>many|TRBV11-1|-|TRBJ1-5
TGTGCCAGCAGCCTTTGCGGGGGCCGTCGGCCCCTAAGCAATCAGCCCCAGCATTTT
CASSLCGGRRPLSNQPQHF
>few|TRBV6-2/TRBV6-3|-|TRBJ1-1
TGTGCCAGCAGCGGGGAGTTGAACACTGAAGCTTTCTTT
CASSGELNTEAFF
>few|TRBV12-3/TRBV12-4|-|TRBJ2-2
TGTGCCAGCAGTCTTCCCGGGTCCCCGGACCCTAACACCGGGGAGCTGTTTTTT
CASSLPGSPDPNTGELFF
>-|TRBV19|-|TRBJ2-1
TGTGCCAGTAGTATAGAAGCGGGGCAGTTCTTC
CASSIEAGQFF
>-|TRBV2|-|TRBJ2-7
TGTGCCAGCAGTGAAGTAGGCAGCGCCTACGAGCAGTACTTC
CASSEVGSAYEQYF
>many|TRBV7-8|TRBD1|TRBJ2-7
TGTGCCAGCAGCTATACAGGGGGATCGCAGTACTTC
CASSYTGGSQYF
>few|TRBV6-5|TRBD1|TRBJ2-5
TGTGCCAGCAGTTGGGACAGGGGGACGGAGACCCAGTACTTC
CASSWDRGTETQYF
>-|TRBV15|-|TRBJ1-5
TGTGCCACCAGCAGAGTAGTGAATAGCAATCAGCCCCAGCATTTT
CATSRVVNSNQPQHF
>few|TRBV19|-|TRBJ1-6
TGTGCCAGTAGTCTCGACAGGTTTTATAATTCACCCCTCCACTTT
CASSLDRFYNSPLHF
>many|TRBV6-1|-|TRBJ1-1
TGTGCCAGCAGTGAAAAAGGCAGGGCGAACACTGAAGCTTTCTTT
CASSEKGRANTEAFF
>-|TRBV5-1|-|TRBJ1-1
TGCGCCAGCAGCTTTCAATTCACGGGGTCGAACACTGAAGCTTTCTTT
CASSFQFTGSNTEAFF
>few|TRBV6-2/TRBV6-3|TRBD1|TRBJ2-5
TGTGCCAGCAGTTACTATTTGGGGACAGGGGGCGAGACCCAGTACTTC
CASSYYLGTGGETQYF
>few|TRBV7-4|-|TRBJ2-7
TGTGCCAGCAGCCCAGACGGAACCTCCTACGAGCAGTACTTC
CASSPDGTSYEQYF
>-|TRBV9|-|TRBJ2-3
TGTGCCAGCAGCGTAGAGAAATACCGACCGGATACGCAGTATTTT
CASSVEKYRPDTQYF
>many|TRBV6-6|-|TRBJ2-5
TGTGCCAGCAGTTTCAACTCCGGCTTAGAGGGTTACCAAGAGACCCAGTACTTC
CASSFNSGLEGYQETQYF
>-|TRBV15|-|TRBJ1-6
TGTGCCACCAGCAGAGATCTGAGTCTGCTCAGACCCCTCCACTTT
CATSRDLSLLRPLHF
>few|TRBV19|-|TRBJ2-1
TGTGCCAGTAGAGGGGGGCGCATCCATGAGCAGTTCTTC
CASRGGRIHEQFF
>-|TRBV11-3|TRBD1|TRBJ2-7
TGTGCCAGCAGCCCCCGGGGACAGGGTAACGAGCAGTACTTC
CASSPRGQGNEQYF
>-|TRBV6-5|-|TRBJ2-5
TGTGCCAGCAGTAGCGATTGGCGTTCTCAAGAGACCCAGTACTTC
CASSSDWRSQETQYF
>few|TRBV7-8|TRBD1|TRBJ1-2
TGTGCCAGCAGCTTAGCCCGACAGGGGAACATAGCTAACTATGGCTACACCTTC
CASSLARQGNIANYGYTF
>-|TRBV4-3|-|TRBJ2-2
TGCGCCAGCACGGGGGTAATAGGGACCGGGGAGCTGTTTTTT
CASTGVIGTGELFF
>few|TRBV6-2/TRBV6-3|-|TRBJ2-5
TGTGCCAGCAGTTCTCCATCCCTCAGATCCGGCTGGGCAGAGACCCAGTACTTC
CASSSPSLRSGWAETQYF
>-|TRBV6-1|-|TRBJ1-4
TGTGCCAGCAGAAGGGATCGGGCAGTCACTAATGAAAAACTGTTTTTT
CASRRDRAVTNEKLFF
>-|TRBV6-6|-|TRBJ2-3
TGTGCCAGCAGTTACATCTGGGGGACCACAGATACGCAGTATTTT
CASSYIWGTTDTQYF
>few|TRBV20-1|TRBD2|TRBJ2-7
TGCAGTGCTAGATCCGGGGAGACTAGCGACGAGCAGTACTTC
CSARSGETSDEQYF
>-|TRBV6-6|-|TRBJ2-1
TGTGCCAGCAGCCGTGGGGGACATGGGGACTACAATGAGCAGTTCTTC
CASSRGGHGDYNEQFF
>-|TRBV24-1|-|TRBJ1-1
TGTGCCACCAGTCCCGGGACCTCCTGGGGAAAAGCTTTCTTT
CATSPGTSWGKAFF
>few|TRBV12-3/TRBV12-4|TRBD2|TRBJ2-5
TGTGCCAGCAGTAATGAACTAGCGGGGGGGCTGGAGACCCAGTACTTC
CASSNELAGGLETQYF
>-|TRBV6-1|-|TRBJ1-1
TGTGCCAGCAGGGAGGGGAGAAACCTCTTT
CASREGRNLF
>-|TRBV9|TRBD2|TRBJ2-1
TGTGCCAGCAGCGTAGAGGGACTAGCGTTGAATGAGCAGTTCTTC
CASSVEGLALNEQFF
>-|TRBV12-5|-|TRBJ1-2
TGTGTTACCATACCCCAAGGACGGACTTCCATTGGGAATGGCTACACCTTC
CVTIPQGRTSIGNGYTF
>few|TRBV7-9|-|TRBJ1-1
TGTGCCAGCAGCTTAGGGGCAGTTGAAGTCACTGAAGCTTTCTTT
CASSLGAVEVTEAFF
>-|TRBV7-9|-|TRBJ1-4
TGTGCCAGCAGCCCGGGGCTTTCAGGGACTAATGAAAAACTGTTTTTT
CASSPGLSGTNEKLFF
>few|TRBV5-5|-|TRBJ1-4
TGTGCCAGCAGCCGTGAATCAGAAAAACTGTTTTTT
CASSRESEKLFF
>-|TRBV19|-|TRBJ1-1
TGTGCCAGTAGTTACAGACTTGAAGCTTTCTTT
CASSYRLEAFF
>-|TRBV6-2/TRBV6-3|TRBD1|TRBJ1-2
TGTGCCAGCAGTTCCCGGGACAGGGAGTACAACTATGGCTACACCTTC
CASSSRDREYNYGYTF
>-|TRBV28|-|TRBJ1-6
TGTGCCAGCAGTCAACAGGGACCGACTAATTCACCCCTCCACTTT
CASSQQGPTNSPLHF
>few|TRBV27|-|TRBJ1-2
TGTGCCAGCGTCGGGCCCAGGCGAGGAGGGGACTATGGCTACACCTTC
CASVGPRRGGDYGYTF
>-|TRBV3-1|TRBD1|TRBJ1-2
TGTGCCAGCAGCCAAGTTGCCGGGACAGGGGCGCTGTATGGCTACACCTTC
CASSQVAGTGALYGYTF
>-|TRBV28|-|TRBJ2-3
TGTGCCAGCAGCCTCTTTCAAGGCCTAGAGGGCACAGATACGCAGTATTTT
CASSLFQGLEGTDTQYF
>-|TRBV7-6|TRBD1|TRBJ1-1
TGTGCCAGCAGCGTGACAGGGGGCACAGGTGCTGAAGCTTTCTTT
CASSVTGGTGAEAFF
>-|TRBV9|-|TRBJ1-2
TGTGCCAGCAGCGTATCGTCTAACTATGGCTACACCTTC
CASSVSSNYGYTF
>many|TRBV10-3|-|TRBJ2-6
TGTGCCATCCCCGAGTCGGGTGTGGCTGGGGCCAACGTCCTGACTTTC
CAIPESGVAGANVLTF
>many|TRBV7-6|-|TRBJ2-5
TGTGCCAGCAGCTTAAGAGGGGGTACAGAGACCCAGTACTTC
CASSLRGGTETQYF
>many|TRBV7-9|-|TRBJ1-3
TGTGCCAGCAGTGGCGGAGGGACTGGAAACACCATATATTTT
CASSGGGTGNTIYF
>-|TRBV6-2/TRBV6-3|-|TRBJ1-2
TGTGCCACCCTGTCCGGCTATGGCTACACCTTC
CATLSGYGYTF
>-|TRBV7-9|TRBD1|TRBJ1-1
TGTGCCAGCAGCTCCAGAACGACAGGGTGGAACACTGAAGCTTTCTTT
CASSSRTTGWNTEAFF
>-|TRBV27|-|TRBJ1-2
TGTGCCAGCAGTGGGGGTGGGTGGACGGATGGCTACACCTTC
CASSGGGWTDGYTF
>-|TRBV6-5|TRBD2|TRBJ2-2
TGTGCCAGCACCTTAGCGGGGGATATCGGGGAGCTGTTTTTT
CASTLAGDIGELFF